Below, 25 T cell receptor beta chains from the same sample are listed, as sequenced in a study of untreated major depressive disorder. Measured with immunoSEQ multiplex PCR; TCRdb has only the in-frame clones, and not every one. The sample lists about 22,000 clones, 89% occurring once. Sequenced material: CD4+ T cells from PBMCs. The source of these receptors is a woman between 35 and 50 years old in good health.

The chain recombines TRBV10-3 with TRBJ2-7, with 9 bases matching TRBD1. Trimming took 6 bases from V and 4 from J; bases not matched to a gene: 4. Germline V gene lookup returns CDR1 ENHRY and CDR2 SYGVKD. The CDR3 sequence is 13 residues long. For the CDR3, the DNA is TGTGCCATCAGGGGGACAGGGTTGTACGAGCAGTACTTC. It translates to CAIRGTGLYEQYF.

This clone was seen just once. V is TRBV7-2 and J is TRBJ1-4; 8 bases map to TRBD1. Unmatched junction bases numbered 11, after V lost 5 bases and J lost 0 bases. The CDR3 is made up of 18 amino acids. Germline V lookup: CDR1 SGHTA, CDR2 FQGNSA. DNA for the CDR3: TGTGCCAGCAGCCCCGGACAGGGCCCGACCGCAACTAATGAAAAACTGTTTTTT. It encodes CASSPGQGPTATNEKLFF.

The chain joins TRBV5-5 to TRBJ1-2; 8 nucleotides match TRBD1. Germline CDR1 SGHKS, CDR2 YYEKEE (reference sequence). This CDR3 has 16 amino acids. The ends lost 3 bases at V and 4 bases at J; junction bases unmatched: 11. The CDR3 protein is CASSYRQGTEGYGYTF. The CDR3 DNA is TGTGCCAGCAGCTACAGACAGGGGACGGAGGGCTATGGCTACACCTTC.

The chain uses TRBV28 and TRBJ2-5, with 12 positions matching TRBD2. CDR3 length: 14 residues. Looked up from germline, CDR1 is MDHEN and CDR2 is SYDVKM. V gave up 6 bases and J gave up 4 bases; unmatched junction bases: 3. The CDR3 DNA reads TGTGCCAGCAGGACTAGCGGGAGAACAGAGACCCAGTACTTC. Its translation: CASRTSGRTETQYF. Using reference TRBV28 and TRBJ2-5 for the parts outside the CDR3, the full variable domain is DVKVTQSSRYLVKRTGEKVFLECVQDMDHENMFWYRQDPGLGLRLIYFSYDVKMKEKGDIPEGYSVSREKKERFSLILESASTNQTSMYLCASRTSGRTETQYFGPGTRLLVL.

This chain connects TRBV27 to TRBJ1-2, with D uncertain. The CDR3 is 15 amino acids. Germline V CDR1 and CDR2: MNHEY, SMNVEV (reference sequence). With 5 bases removed from V and 0 bases from J, the gap between germline ends came to 13 bases. CDR3 amino acids: CASSPRHLANYGYTF. The CDR3 bases are TGTGCCAGCAGTCCTCGGCACCTAGCTAACTATGGCTACACCTTC.

This chain joins TRBV6-5 and TRBJ2-1; 12 bases line up with TRBD2. With V trimmed by 7 bases and J by 9 bases, 4 bases remained unmatched. CDR3 length: 13 residues. Germline values: CDR1 MNHEY, CDR2 SVGAGI. CDR3: CASTSGGAFEQFF. The DNA for the CDR3 is TGTGCCAGCACTAGCGGGGGGGCATTTGAGCAGTTCTTC.

V usage is TRBV6-4 and J usage is TRBJ2-1; no reliable D call. Looked up from germline, CDR1 is MRHNA and CDR2 is SNTAGT. The CDR3 is 15 residues long. With 3 bases removed from V and 0 bases from J, the gap between germline ends came to 9 bases. The CDR3 here is CASSEWRSSYNEQFF. The CDR3 DNA follows: TGTGCCAGCAGTGAATGGCGGTCCTCCTACAATGAGCAGTTCTTC.

The gene calls are TRBV5-4 and TRBJ2-5; TRBD1 is a possible D gene (5 bases). CDR1 and CDR2 from the germline V gene are SGHNT and YYREEE (reference sequence). The length of the CDR3 is 13 residues. Trimming took 0 bases from V and 4 from J, leaving 7 bases between them. The CDR3 reads CASSLGQGETQYF. CDR3 in DNA: TGTGCCAGCAGCTTGGGCCAGGGAGAGACCCAGTACTTC. The full variable domain, with the rest looked up from reference TRBV5-4 and TRBJ2-5, is ETGVTQSPTHLIKTRGQQVTLRCSSQSGHNTVSWYQQALGQGPQFIFQYYREEENGRGNFPPRFSGLQFPNYSSELNVNALELDDSALYLCASSLGQGETQYFGPGTRLLVL.

This chain's CDR3 is CASSAPGLGFYEQFF. The DNA of the CDR3 is TGTGCCAGTAGTGCACCGGGACTAGGGTTCTATGAGCAGTTCTTC. The chain links TRBV19 to TRBJ2-1, with 8 positions matching TRBD2. Germline V gene lookup returns CDR1 LNHDA and CDR2 SQIVND (reference sequence). Losses at the gene ends were 5 bases for V and 8 bases for J; bases not matched to a gene: 11. CDR3 length equals 15 residues.

The chain uses TRBV9 and TRBJ2-5; 10 nucleotides line up with TRBD2. V was pared by 4 bases and J by 5 bases, with 8 bases of the junction left unmatched. The CDR3 covers 15 residues. Per germline, CDR1 SGDLS and CDR2 YYNGEE. CDR3 DNA: TGTGCCAGCAGCCCCACCCTAGCGGGGGTGGAGACCCAGTACTTC. It translates to CASSPTLAGVETQYF.

This chain links TRBV6-4 with TRBJ1-1; 9 positions agree with TRBD1. Trimming cost V 6 bases and J 4 bases; bases outside gene matches: 6. This CDR3 has 14 amino acids. Germline lookup yields CDR1 MRHNA and CDR2 SNTAGT. The CDR3 spells CASRVQGASTEAFF. CDR3 nucleotides: TGTGCCAGCAGGGTACAGGGGGCGAGCACTGAAGCTTTCTTT.

In this sample, this clone turned up once. V usage is TRBV2 and J usage is TRBJ1-5, with 8 bases matching TRBD1. V was clipped by 5 bases and J by 5 bases; unmatched bases: 8. Germline CDR1 is SNHLY and CDR2 is FYNNEI. This CDR3 is 15 amino acids long. The CDR3 is CASSTGTGPYQPQHF. In DNA, the CDR3 is TGTGCCAGCAGTACCGGGACAGGACCATATCAGCCCCAGCATTTT.

This chain connects TRBV9 to TRBJ2-3; D perhaps matches TRBD2 (6 bases). In germline, CDR1 is SGDLS, CDR2 YYNGEE. The V gene lost 0 bases and the J gene lost 1 base, with 6 bases spanning the gap. The CDR3 covers 14 residues. The CDR3 sequence is CASSVGLGTDTQYF. The CDR3, as DNA: TGTGCCAGCAGCGTAGGACTAGGCACAGATACGCAGTATTTT.

In this sample, this clone turned up once. This sequence joins TRBV6-5 and TRBJ1-1; 7 bases are a match to TRBD1. This CDR3 is built from 15 residues. CDR1 and CDR2 from the germline V gene are MNHEY and SVGAGI. Trimming took 0 bases from V and 4 from J; bases not matched to a gene: 5. In nucleotides, the CDR3 is TGTGCCAGCAGTTACTCCTGGACAGGTGCCACTGAAGCTTTCTTT. It specifies CASSYSWTGATEAFF.

This chain uses TRBV28 with TRBJ1-5; TRBD1 matches at 9 bases. The CDR3 sequence is 16 residues long. Germline CDR1 is MDHEN and CDR2 is SYDVKM. Trimming cost V 4 bases and J 4 bases; bases outside gene matches: 8. This CDR3 is CASSSRTGVWNQPQHF. CDR3 DNA: TGTGCCAGCAGTTCCCGGACAGGGGTTTGGAATCAGCCCCAGCATTTT.

In its sample, this clone was seen once. DNA of the CDR3: TGTGCCAGCTCACCAGGGACAGGGGGACGGAATGAGCAGTTCTTC. Translating it yields CASSPGTGGRNEQFF. This rearrangement joins TRBV18 to TRBJ2-1; 11 positions agree with TRBD1. V trimming: 2 bases; J trimming: 7 bases; junction bases outside the gene matches: 4. This CDR3 contains 15 residues. Per germline, CDR1 KGHSH and CDR2 LQKENI.

The chain recombines TRBV5-1 with TRBJ1-4; D ambiguous. The V end lost 4 bases, the J end lost 4 bases, and 5 bases lay between the germline ends. This CDR3 contains 12 residues. Germline-derived CDR1 and CDR2 are SGHRS and YFSETQ. CDR3 nucleotide sequence: TGCGCCAGCAGCCGCTGTAATGAAAAACTGTTTTTT. Translation gives CASSRCNEKLFF.

V and J are TRBV6-5 and TRBJ1-1; 7 bases agree with TRBD1. The V gene's germline CDR1 is MNHEY and CDR2 SVGAGI. J gave up 5 bases and V 6 bases, and 9 bases lay outside the gene matches. The CDR3 is made up of 14 amino acids. CDR3 DNA sequence: TGTGCCAGCAGCACCCATCGACAGGGAACTGAAGCTTTCTTT. This gives the protein CASSTHRQGTEAFF.

The chain carries TRBV6-1 and TRBJ1-1; D gene unclear. The length of the CDR3 is 14 residues. The V gene lost 2 bases and the J gene lost 6 bases, with 13 bases spanning the gap. Looked up from germline, CDR1 is MNHNS and CDR2 is SASEGT. The CDR3 bases are TGTGCCAGCAGTGAACAGGACGTGGGTGCTGAAGCTTTCTTT. It codes for CASSEQDVGAEAFF.

V and J are TRBV5-6 and TRBJ1-4, with TRBD1 as a possible D gene (5 bases). This CDR3 is built from 16 residues. Germline V gene lookup returns CDR1 SGHDT and CDR2 YYEEEE. V lost 1 base and J 1 base, leaving 11 bases between the germline ends. CDR3 DNA: TGTGCCAGCAGCTTGTCGGGGGTAGGAACTAATGAAAAACTGTTTTTT. This gives the protein CASSLSGVGTNEKLFF.

The rearrangement joins TRBV6-5 to TRBJ2-7; D gene unclear. Germline loops: CDR1 MNHEY, CDR2 SVGAGI. Between the trimmed V and J ends, which lost 5 bases and 2 bases, there was a span of 13 bases. The CDR3 runs 14 residues. The CDR3 here is CASSRDLGPYEQYF. The CDR3 DNA follows: TGTGCCAGCAGTCGCGATCTAGGCCCCTACGAGCAGTACTTC.

In its sample, this clone is medium-sized (0.01 to 0.1%). This sequence joins TRBV7-9 and TRBJ1-2; D ambiguous. The V and J ends lost 1 base and 4 bases respectively, with 10 bases between them. This CDR3 is 14 amino acids long. The germline CDR1 and CDR2 sequences are SEHNR and FQNEAQ (reference sequence). This chain's CDR3 is CASSLGDGPYGYTF. The DNA of the CDR3 is TGTGCCAGCAGCTTAGGGGATGGGCCCTATGGCTACACCTTC.

This chain's CDR3 is CASSEALRGGQTGYTF. CDR3 DNA: TGTGCCAGCAGTGAAGCGCTTCGAGGGGGACAGACTGGCTACACCTTC. The gene calls are TRBV6-1 and TRBJ1-2, with 7 bases that match TRBD1. The CDR3 length is 16 residues. Germline assignment: CDR1 MNHNS and CDR2 SASEGT. V trimming: 0 bases; J trimming: 7 bases; junction bases outside the gene matches: 11.

The chain couples TRBV7-2 to TRBJ1-1, with D possibly matching TRBD1 (5 bases). Deletions cut 4 bases from V and 4 bases from J, with 16 bases between. CDR1 and CDR2 from the germline V gene are SGHTA and FQGNSA. There are 15 residues in the CDR3. CDR3 region: CASSWFQGRGTEAFF. The CDR3 nucleotides are TGTGCCAGCAGCTGGTTTCAGGGACGAGGCACTGAAGCTTTCTTT.

This clone was counted only a few times. The chain joins TRBV6-5 to TRBJ2-7; D might be TRBD2 (5 bases). Trimming cost V 6 bases and J 6 bases, with 15 bases left between them. Germline V gene data show CDR1 as MNHEY and CDR2 as SVGAGI. This CDR3 spans 13 amino acids. For the CDR3, the DNA is TGTGCCAGCAGCCGCTCTGCGGGCTCCGAGCAGTACGTC. This translates into CASSRSAGSEQYV.